This TCR beta chain was documented in a study of response to subunit inactivated influenza vaccine. V shed 6 bases and J 7 bases; nucleotides not matched to a gene: 8. The CDR3 is 13 amino acids. A few counts support this clonotype. Its target is not known. TCRdb reanalysed the RT-PCR reads using MiXCR and keeps one entry per CDR3 protein. The sample carries around 790,000 distinct CDR3 sequences, 21% recorded once. Whole-study findings and limits: The authors proposed limited new T cell recruitment per seasonal influenza vaccination.

This TCR was sampled from a man aged 45-60 years who received an inactivated influenza vaccine. The starting material was PBMCs from blood, obtained roughly 5 days after vaccination. The chain combines TRBV12-3 or TRBV12-4 with TRBJ1-1; 7 nucleotides line up with TRBD1. In DNA form, the CDR3 reads TGTGCCAGCAGAACACAGGGGACAGTTGAAGCTTTCTTT. Its protein product is CASRTQGTVEAFF.